This is a list of T cell receptor beta chains from one sample in a study of blood T cell repertoires in COVID-19. Clones were read by immunoSEQ multiplex PCR, and TCRdb kept only the in-frame ones, dropping some. The sample carries 350,000 or so clones, almost 90% recorded once. Material for sequencing was PBMCs or T cells enriched from blood (not recorded which). These receptors originate from a woman in her 30s who had been exposed to COVID-19. The CDR3 runs from the conserved cysteine through the conserved F or W.

CDR3 length | J gene | V gene | CDR3 protein
16 | TRBJ2-7 | TRBV4-2 | CASSQSSGTGAGEQYF
13 | TRBJ1-4 | TRBV10-3 | CAITPGHDEKLFF
15 | TRBJ1-3 | TRBV20-1 | CSASPGQNPGNTIYF
16 | TRBJ2-1 | TRBV19 | CASSTRSGGSYNEQFF
14 | TRBJ2-7 | TRBV18 | CASTTGTGVYEQYF
14 | TRBJ2-2 | TRBV7-3 | CASSLGGNTGELFF
15 | TRBJ2-7 | TRBV28 | CASSAHGGKHYEQYF
14 | TRBJ2-1 | TRBV20-1 | CSASRLAGAEGQFF
17 | TRBJ2-3 | TRBV27 | CASSLSVGGGMGGTQYF
11 | TRBJ2-7 | TRBV20-1 | CSASLVYEQYF
14 | TRBJ1-1 | TRBV19 | CASSIAGVGTEAFF
18 | TRBJ2-6 | TRBV19 | CASSIRDSVVSGANVLTF
16 | TRBJ2-2 | TRBV5-1 | CASSGRTGGSTGELFF
13 | TRBJ2-7 | TRBV12-3/TRBV12-4 | CASSFSHSYEQYF
16 | TRBJ2-1 | TRBV5-1 | CASSLRTGLTYNEQFF
16 | TRBJ2-5 | TRBV5-1 | CASSSNPTSGQETQYF
14 | TRBJ2-7 | TRBV18 | CASSPGLAGREQYF
16 | TRBJ2-5 | TRBV10-3 | CAISGPSGRVQETQYF
16 | TRBJ2-1 | TRBV4-2 | CASSQDASGSPYEQFF
13 | TRBJ2-7 | TRBV5-1 | CASSFRGSYEQYF
17 | TRBJ2-1 | TRBV7-3 | CASSLPSLPSSYNEQFF
17 | TRBJ2-7 | TRBV7-9 | CASSYGTGLKIGDEQYF
16 | TRBJ2-1 | TRBV24-1 | CATSDFGQGRNNEQFF
15 | TRBJ1-3 | TRBV30 | CAWSERGGRRNTIYF
15 | TRBJ1-1 | TRBV5-4 | CASSLVGQLNTEAFF
15 | TRBJ1-4 | TRBV7-8 | CASSLVQGENEKLFF
17 | TRBJ1-3 | TRBV18 | CASSPGTGVVVGNTIYF
17 | TRBJ2-1 | TRBV6-6 | CASSPGGAGVSYNEQFF
16 | TRBJ2-3 | TRBV7-8 | CASSPPSGRAIDTQYF
18 | TRBJ2-3 | TRBV29-1 | CSVTTSGETMGPTDTQYF
17 | TRBJ1-4 | TRBV5-8 | CASSLAVVPATNEKLFF
14 | TRBJ2-1 | TRBV27 | CASSLRRDYNEQFF
15 | TRBJ2-7 | TRBV7-2 | CASSFLAGGDYEQYF
13 | TRBJ1-1 | TRBV9 | CASSERGRTEAFF
15 | TRBJ1-1 | TRBV11-1 | CASSLRAGLNTEAFF
14 | TRBJ1-1 | TRBV28 | CASIRGALNTEAFF
13 | TRBJ1-4 | TRBV30 | CAWGQGVYEKLFF
15 | TRBJ2-7 | TRBV18 | CASSSRLVGTYEQYF
20 | TRBJ2-5 | TRBV5-1 | CASSLYGTSGRAGYKETQYF
15 | TRBJ1-2 | TRBV3-1/TRBV3-2 | CASSQMTGSFGGYTF
15 | TRBJ2-1 | TRBV5-1 | CASSLELAGGNEQFF
14 | TRBJ2-3 | TRBV7-8 | CASSPIYPEHTQYF
12 | TRBJ2-1 | TRBV12-5 | CASVFSGPGQFF
15 | TRBJ2-3 | TRBV7-3 | CASSKSGRVADTQYF
12 | TRBJ2-7 | TRBV18 | CASSPGPYEQYF
15 | TRBJ1-1 | TRBV28 | CASSFSLYMNTEAFF
14 | TRBJ1-3 | TRBV27 | CASSLGGAANTIYF
15 | TRBJ2-5 | TRBV4-1 | CASSQPSGLAGTQYF